The next 2 T cell receptor beta chains were all read from a single sample in a study of T cells in Graves' hyperthyroidism and ophthalmopathy. From RNA transcripts, TCR beta CDR3 regions were amplified. First-round RT-PCR targeting the TCR CDR3 was performed with the HTBI primer set. TCRdb called the multiplex PCR reads again in MiXCR, with one record for every CDR3 protein. The table records hundreds of thousands of distinct CDR3 sequences, 35% of them present only once. Sequencing used blood. These TCRs come from a woman aged 40-49 years with Graves' hyperthyroidism.

Written as DNA, the CDR3 is TGTGCCAGCAGCTTAATCTCCGGGGACACTGAAGCTTTCTTT. This encodes CASSLISGDTEAFF. The genes are TRBV7-3 and TRBJ1-1, with no clear D. CDR3 length equals 14 residues. CDR1 and CDR2 from the germline V gene are SGHTA and FQGTGA. Deletions cut 1 base from V and 3 bases from J, with 9 bases between.

About this clonotype: This is likely a read error, given that the CDR3 carries no conserved phenylalanine or tryptophan at its end. The chain combines TRBV25-1 with TRBJ2-3; tentatively, D is TRBD2 (5 bases). Germline V gene data show CDR1 as MGHDK and CDR2 as SYGVNS. The CDR3 totals 11 residues. V lost 8 bases and J lost 4, with 7 bases in between. The CDR3 is CASSAADTQYS. In DNA form, the CDR3 reads TGTGCCAGCTCAGCGGCAGATACGCAGTATTCT.